This section outlines one T cell receptor (beta chain) sequence together with its context. This clonotype was detected only a few times. Its antigen is still unknown. No qualities accompany the bases; no much larger clone lies one base away. The data derive from a study of blood T cells in healthy people across ages (dated by TCRdb to 2013 to 2016). With respect to the entire study: In model experiments, template switching captured roughly one uniquely barcoded TCR beta cDNA molecule for every two T cells. The study analyzed two additional independent replicas of 1 million unique cDNA reads from the same blood draw for two donors, one aged 18 to 30 and one aged 80 or older. To avoid experimental bias, donors of different ages were spread randomly across the sequencing lanes. Four age groups were formed from the donors: young (average roughly 16 years), middle-aged (approximately 39), aged (approximately 60) and long-lived (about 80). To track age-related changes in TCR beta repertoire diversity, the study relied on deep sequencing normalized with unique cDNA molecular identifiers. General conclusions and limits of the study: Estimates of total diversity based on one million sequenced T cells were regarded as lower bounds and as underestimates. Observed TCR beta diversity per million T cells fell roughly linearly with age, and a significant reduction was already apparent by age around 44. The percentage of naive T cells measured by flow cytometry correlated strongly with observed TCR beta diversity. Since profiling was done on bulk unsorted PBMCs, naive and antigen-experienced compartments could not be conclusively compared. The CMV infection status of donors was not known, potentially confounding age-related changes in expanded clonotypes. Compared with the aged group, the long-lived group had more naive CD4+ T cells, fewer expanded clones and increased TCR diversity, suggesting age selection.

Systemically healthy Caucasian individuals from Russia, roughly 40 in total and aged roughly 6 to 95 years, were included as donors. Around 10 milliliters of peripheral blood were collected from each donor into EDTA-treated Vacutainer tubes. PBMCs were isolated by Ficoll-Paque density-gradient centrifugation, with at least 6.5 million obtained per sample. Trizol reagent was used to extract total RNA from the PBMCs, yielding at least 5 micrograms per sample. Naive CD45RAhigh/CD27high T cell percentages were measured by flow cytometry on a PBMC aliquot from every donor. Including cysteine and phenylalanine, the CDR3 has 18 amino acids. The sequence is cut down to CDR3 DNA, 54 bases in frame from base 1. According to the germline V gene, CDR1 reads MNHEY and CDR2 reads SVGAGI. V is pruned by 2 bases and J by 0 bases, leaving 6 bases of the junction without a gene match. To prepare the library, 5' RACE was applied. A second about 7 to 11 cycle PCR used a sample-barcoded 5' primer and a J-beta primer mix. A unique molecular identifier was introduced onto each TCR beta cDNA molecule by a template-switch 5' adaptor carrying 12 random nucleotides. Each sample yielded at least 3 million CDR3-containing paired-end reads. First-strand cDNA was synthesized from all RNA with the Mint cDNA synthesis kit, primed by a TRBC-specific oligonucleotide. All cDNA was treated with uracil-DNA glycosylase and then went through a first 18-cycle PCR with the universal primers M1SS and BC2_uni_R. On the study's bioinformatics: For normalization, 1 million high-quality reads were randomly selected from each sample, with every read carrying a distinct molecular identifier. Instead of being binned into consensus sequences, reads that shared molecular identifiers were thrown out. MiTCR, run with a Q25 quality threshold and the strictest error-elimination algorithm, handled CDR3 identification, clonotype clustering and error correction. A nonparametric unseen species model using Euler transformation provided a lower-bound estimate of total TCR beta diversity. The raw public data were reprocessed by TCRdb itself: fastp quality trimming at Q25, MiXCR clonotype calling, in-frame beta chains only. Entries are consolidated by CDR3 protein sequence, retaining the most common genes and DNA. These V and J calls originate from TCRdb's pipeline instead of the authors' own analysis. The sample table shows some 1,800,000 distinct CDR3 sequences, and about two fifths are seen once. The top ten clones comprise under 25% of the sample.

This chain is built from TRBV6-5 and TRBJ2-4, and TRBD2 matches 11 of the central bases. This TCR derives from a human donor in good health. Sequenced material: blood. The DNA sequence follows: TGTGCCAGCAGTTACGGCCTAGCGGGGGGACTAGCCAAAAACATTCAGTACTTC. Translated, this is CASSYGLAGGLAKNIQYF.